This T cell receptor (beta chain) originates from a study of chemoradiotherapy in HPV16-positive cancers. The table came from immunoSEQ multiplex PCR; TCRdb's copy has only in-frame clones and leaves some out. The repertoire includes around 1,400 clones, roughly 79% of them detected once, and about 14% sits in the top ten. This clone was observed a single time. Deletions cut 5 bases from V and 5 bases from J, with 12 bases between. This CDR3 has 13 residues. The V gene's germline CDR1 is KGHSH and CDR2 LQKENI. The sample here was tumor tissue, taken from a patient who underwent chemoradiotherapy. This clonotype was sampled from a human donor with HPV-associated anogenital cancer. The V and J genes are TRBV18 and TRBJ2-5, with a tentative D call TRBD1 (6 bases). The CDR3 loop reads CASSTTGLETQYF. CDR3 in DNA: TGTGCCAGCTCAACTACAGGGTTGGAGACCCAGTACTTC.